Sequencing of this TCR beta chain was carried out in a study of blood T cells in healthy people across ages. Study-wide results and limits: TCR beta diversity per million T cells fell roughly linearly with age.

Trimming removed 4 bases at V and 12 bases at J, with 19 bases between. CDR1 ENHRY and CDR2 SYGVKD come from the germline V gene. This CDR3 spans 14 amino acids. Next came a second PCR, run for about 6 to 12 cycles, which used a sample-barcoded 5' primer along with a J-beta primer mix. TCRdb ran MiXCR on the 5' RACE reads and lists one entry per CDR3 protein. The sample includes about 750,000 distinct CDR3 sequences, 53% seen only once; the top ten take approximately 40%. This clonotype was found a few times. Its antigen is undetermined. This receptor was obtained from a man older than 75 in good health. The chain has TRBV10-3 and TRBJ2-1; D is perhaps TRBD2 (5 bases). Source material: blood. CDR3 bases: TGTGCCATCAGTGGGGGTGTGAACTCCGAGGGGCAGTTCTTC. Residues: CAISGGVNSEGQFF.